The clone carrying this T cell receptor beta chain has more than one count but fewer than ten. The data belong to a study of blood T cell repertoires in COVID-19. About the research overall: Sample material is recorded as cDNA or gDNA derived from T cells, B-cell-depleted T cells, or PBMCs.

Per the study methods: Reference gene primers were amplified, and this amplification served to estimate nucleated cell counts. Some clones are missing from TCRdb's copy, which holds only in-frame ones; the method was immunoSEQ multiplex PCR. D and trimming were read from the DNA, whereas the V and J calls and clone size are those reported in that table. The data show a few hundred thousand clones, 75% to 85% seen once. Recruits, aged roughly 18 to 95 years, lived in 25 or so US areas. Cohorts were assigned according to the clinical history that participants reported. Sequenced material: PBMCs or T cells enriched from blood (not recorded which). This sequence was found in a man aged 25-40 years with acute COVID-19.

The DNA of the CDR3 is TGTGCCAGCAGCTTGGCCTCGGGGGATGCCTATGGCTACACCTTC. It specifies CASSLASGDAYGYTF. The chain recombines TRBV5-5 with TRBJ1-2; maybe TRBD1 (5 bases). The ends were cut back, 0 bases at V and 4 bases at J, with 13 bases in the middle. This CDR3 comprises 15 residues. Germline V gene lookup returns CDR1 SGHKS and CDR2 YYEKEE (reference sequence).